The 24 T cell receptor beta chains below were found in one sample sequenced in a study of T-cell memory formation after mild COVID-19. TCRdb re-called the 5' RACE reads with MiXCR, one entry per CDR3 protein. This sample has a few hundred thousand distinct CDR3 sequences, with over 9.5% found just once. Source material: PBMCs or a T cell subset sorted from them (not recorded which). These receptors were collected from a man younger than 30 who had mild COVID-19 (a few samples of this study predate the infection). Cell type and time point are not known.

This clonotype was counted at least ten times. This sequence joins TRBV7-6 and TRBJ2-1; D could derive from TRBD1 or TRBD2 (7 bases each). V was shortened by 4 bases and J by 10 bases, with 14 bases between the two germline ends. In germline, CDR1 is SGHVS, CDR2 FNYEAQ. CDR3 length equals 13 residues. This CDR3 is CASSSLATGEQFF. The CDR3 DNA reads as TGTGCCAGCAGCTCACTAGCGACAGGGGAGCAGTTCTTC.

The sample holds many counts of this clonotype. At one end, the junction sequence differs from germline, possibly due to a read error. The chain links TRBV5-1 to TRBJ2-1; D is unresolved. Germline V gene sequence: CDR1 SGHRS, CDR2 YFSETQ. The CDR3 totals 13 residues. The CDR3 here is CASSLVGYNEQFF. The CDR3 bases are TGTGCCAGCAGTTTAGTCGGCTACAATGAGCAGTTCTTC.

The chain is built from TRBV6-2 or TRBV6-3 and TRBJ2-2; D uncertain. V lost 6 bases and J 5 bases, leaving 4 bases between the germline ends. Per germline, CDR1 MNHEY and CDR2 SVGEGT. This CDR3 is built from 11 residues. As DNA, the CDR3 is TGTGCCAGCAGCCAGACCGGGGAGCTGTTTTTT. As protein: CASSQTGELFF.

The chain uses TRBV6-2 or TRBV6-3 and TRBJ2-5, with D uncertain. Germline V lookup: CDR1 MNHEY, CDR2 SVGEGT. The V gene lost 0 bases and the J gene lost 4 bases, with 15 bases spanning the gap. The CDR3 runs to 16 residues. The CDR3 loop reads CASSYSIETPTETQYF. CDR3 nucleotides: TGTGCCAGCAGTTACTCGATCGAGACTCCTACAGAGACCCAGTACTTC.

The chain has TRBV5-5 and TRBJ2-7; D might be TRBD1 or TRBD2, each matching 5 bases. The CDR3 consists of 14 residues. Germline CDR1 reads SGHKS; CDR2 reads YYEKEE (reference sequence). V was pared by 2 bases and J by 4 bases, with 13 bases between. The CDR3 bases are TGTGCCAGCAGCTTCCCGGGGCGTTCGTACGAGCAGTACTTC. It is translated as CASSFPGRSYEQYF. Filled out from reference TRBV5-5 and TRBJ2-7, the complete variable domain reads DAGVTQSPTHLIKTRGQQVTLRCSPISGHKSVSWYQQVLGQGPQFIFQYYEKEERGRGNFPDRFSARQFPNYSSELNVNALLLGDSALYLCASSFPGRSYEQYFGPGTRLTVT.

In nucleotides, the CDR3 is TGTGCCAGTAGTATCGAAGGGTTAGGAGCTTTCTTT. Its translation is CASSIEGLGAFF. This rearrangement joins TRBV19 to TRBJ1-1; no firm D call. Germline loops: CDR1 LNHDA, CDR2 SQIVND (reference sequence). The CDR3 sequence is 12 residues long. Trimming shortened V by 3 bases and J by 10 bases, and 12 bases separated the two germline ends.

This clonotype was seen a handful of times. The V call is TRBV4-2, the J call TRBJ2-5; D unresolved. Germline values: CDR1 LGHNA, CDR2 YNFKEQ. The V end was cut by 1 base, the J end by 7 bases, with 13 bases between. The CDR3 sequence is 14 residues long. The CDR3 DNA reads as TGTGCCAGCAGCCAAGTCTTAGGCCCCGGGACCCAGTACTTC. Its translation is CASSQVLGPGTQYF.

V usage is TRBV29-1 and J usage is TRBJ2-1; D is possibly TRBD1 or TRBD2 (6 bases each). Germline V gene lookup returns CDR1 SQVTM and CDR2 ANQGSEA. V was trimmed by 6 bases and J by 0 bases, leaving 15 bases between them. There are 15 residues in the CDR3. The CDR3 spells CSVARGQSSYNEQFF. The CDR3 DNA reads TGCAGCGTCGCCCGGGGGCAAAGCTCCTACAATGAGCAGTTCTTC.

The rearrangement joins TRBV6-2 or TRBV6-3 to TRBJ2-1; D not resolved. Germline loops: CDR1 MNHEY, CDR2 SVGEGT. CDR3 length: 11 amino acids. Trimming cost V 8 bases and J 8 bases, with 10 bases left between them. In DNA, the CDR3 is TGTGCCAGCGGGTCGCTGTATGAGCAGTTCTTC. Protein sequence: CASGSLYEQFF.

This clonotype was seen a handful of times. V usage is TRBV6-6 and J usage is TRBJ1-4; D remains unclear. The germline V gene has CDR1 MNHNY and CDR2 SVGAGI (reference sequence). Between the trimmed V and J ends, which lost 7 bases and 7 bases, there was a span of 19 bases. This CDR3 has 15 amino acids. CDR3 amino acids: CASNSLSGKGEKLFF. The CDR3 DNA is TGTGCCAGCAATTCCTTGTCGGGGAAGGGTGAAAAACTGTTTTTT.

This clonotype was detected a few times. The chain links TRBV5-1 to TRBJ2-3; D is possibly TRBD1 (6 bases). Germline assignment: CDR1 SGHRS and CDR2 YFSETQ. This CDR3 comprises 17 residues. V was shortened by 0 bases and J by 5 bases, with 19 bases between the two germline ends. CDR3 sequence (DNA): TGCGCCAGCAGCTTGGGCCTCGGGGCAGGGGTTGAAGATACGCAGTATTTT. This sequence encodes CASSLGLGAGVEDTQYF.

This clonotype came up many times. A read error may produce the germline difference seen at one junction end. This chain joins TRBV7-2 and TRBJ2-5; D is possibly TRBD1 (5 bases). Germline V CDR1 and CDR2: SGHTA, FQGNSA. The CDR3 sequence is 13 residues long. The CDR3 spells CASSFQGQETQYF. The CDR3, as DNA: TGCGCCAGCAGCTTCCAGGGTCAAGAGACCCAGTACTTC.

V is TRBV6-5 and J is TRBJ2-6, with D maybe TRBD1 (6 bases). The V gene lost 6 bases and the J gene lost 4 bases, with 13 bases spanning the gap. This CDR3 is 15 amino acids long. Germline V gene lookup returns CDR1 MNHEY and CDR2 SVGAGI. The CDR3 region has the DNA TGTGCCAGCAGGCCTGGGGGCGGCGGGGCCAACGTCCTGACTTTC. It yields the protein CASRPGGGGANVLTF.

The chain employs TRBV7-2 and TRBJ2-4; 11 bases agree with TRBD1. CDR3 size: 14 residues. Germline loops: CDR1 SGHTA, CDR2 FQGNSA. The ends lost 4 bases at V and 8 bases at J; junction bases unmatched: 4. The CDR3, as DNA: TGTGCCAGCAGCTCAGGGACAGGGGGTGACATTCAGTACTTC. It yields the protein CASSSGTGGDIQYF.

There are a few counts of this clonotype. The chain links TRBV7-9 to TRBJ2-2; no reliable D call. This CDR3 region has 9 residues. V was cut by 8 bases and J by 13 bases, with 8 bases left in between. The germline gives CDR1 SEHNR, CDR2 FQNEAQ (reference sequence). DNA of the CDR3: TGTGCCAGCCCCTCAGTGCTGTTTTTT. As protein: CASPSVLFF.

This clonotype was counted only a few times. The rearrangement links TRBV7-7 to TRBJ2-1, with TRBD2 matching over 16 bases. This CDR3 has 15 amino acids. The V and J ends lost 4 bases and 9 bases, in that order; junction bases with no gene match: 3. Germline V gene data show CDR1 as SSHAT and CDR2 as FNYEAQ (reference sequence). CDR3 loop: CASSSGTSGGGEQFF. The CDR3 nucleotides are TGTGCCAGCAGCTCAGGGACTAGCGGGGGGGGTGAGCAGTTCTTC.

As concerns this clonotype: The germline gene is not matched at one end of the junction; a read error may be the cause. The chain is built from TRBV5-1 and TRBJ1-1; TRBD1 is a possible D gene (6 bases). Germline V gene sequence: CDR1 SGHRS, CDR2 YFSETQ. The length of the CDR3 is 15 residues. CDR3 loop: CASSLDPGGPTEAFF. CDR3 DNA: TGCGCCAGCAGTTTGGATCCGGGGGGCCCCACTGAAGCTTTCTTT.

This clonotype was detected only a few times. The rearrangement links TRBV5-6 to TRBJ1-2; D remains unclear. V was trimmed by 4 bases and J by 4 bases, leaving 11 bases between them. This CDR3 comprises 13 residues. In germline, CDR1 is SGHDT, CDR2 YYEEEE. The CDR3 region is CASSPGPSYGYTF. The DNA for the CDR3 is TGTGCCAGCAGCCCCGGACCGAGCTATGGCTACACCTTC.

This clonotype has a handful of counts. This chain joins TRBV5-1 and TRBJ2-5; 7 bases are shared with TRBD2. Trimming removed 4 bases from V and 4 bases from J; junction bases left unmatched: 10. CDR1 is SGHRS and CDR2 is YFSETQ in the germline V gene. The CDR3 contains 15 residues. CDR3 amino acids: CASSRPTGGLETQYF. CDR3 sequence (DNA): TGCGCCAGCAGCAGGCCGACGGGAGGATTAGAGACCCAGTACTTC.

This clonotype turned up a few times. The V and J genes are TRBV10-3 and TRBJ1-5; D perhaps matches TRBD1 (5 bases). Germline CDR1 reads ENHRY; CDR2 reads SYGVKD. Between the trimmed V and J ends, which lost 2 bases and 3 bases, there was a span of 11 bases. This CDR3 has 15 amino acids. The CDR3 region has the DNA TGTGCCATCAGTGAGCCTGGGGGGGACAATCAGCCCCAGCATTTT. Translation: CAISEPGGDNQPQHF.

This clonotype showed up just a few times. The chain has TRBV11-2 and TRBJ1-1; the D is unclear. Deletions cut 0 bases from V and 4 bases from J, with 6 bases between. The germline gives CDR1 SGHAT, CDR2 FQNNGV. The CDR3 extends over 13 amino acids. This CDR3 reads CASSLDGLTEAFF. In DNA, the CDR3 is TGTGCCAGCAGCTTAGATGGACTCACTGAAGCTTTCTTT.

In this sample, this clonotype turned up a few times. The CDR3 DNA is TGCAGTGCTAGCCGGACAGGGTCAGAGACCCAGTACTTC. Translating gives CSASRTGSETQYF. This chain joins TRBV20-1 and TRBJ2-5; 8 bases are a match to TRBD1. With V trimmed by 3 bases and J by 4 bases, 4 bases remained unmatched. This CDR3 is 13 amino acids long. Germline values: CDR1 DFQATT, CDR2 SNEGSKA (reference sequence).

A few counts support this clonotype. CDR3 protein: CASTTVWAGRVYGYTF. CDR3 DNA sequence: TGTGCCAGCACAACCGTGTGGGCCGGTCGGGTCTATGGCTACACCTTC. The chain recombines TRBV7-3 with TRBJ1-2; D unresolved. In germline, CDR1 is SGHTA, CDR2 FQGTGA. The length of the CDR3 is 16 residues. V was clipped by 7 bases and J by 4 bases, with 22 bases between them.

The CDR3 protein is CASSVIGGGNTGELFF. CDR3 DNA sequence: TGTGCCAGCAGCGTCATAGGAGGGGGGAACACCGGGGAGCTGTTTTTT. The genes are TRBV7-3 and TRBJ2-2, with D perhaps matching TRBD1 or TRBD2 (6 bases each). The germline CDR1 and CDR2 sequences are SGHTA and FQGTGA. The CDR3 consists of 16 residues. V shed 5 bases and J shed 1 base, with 14 bases lying between them.